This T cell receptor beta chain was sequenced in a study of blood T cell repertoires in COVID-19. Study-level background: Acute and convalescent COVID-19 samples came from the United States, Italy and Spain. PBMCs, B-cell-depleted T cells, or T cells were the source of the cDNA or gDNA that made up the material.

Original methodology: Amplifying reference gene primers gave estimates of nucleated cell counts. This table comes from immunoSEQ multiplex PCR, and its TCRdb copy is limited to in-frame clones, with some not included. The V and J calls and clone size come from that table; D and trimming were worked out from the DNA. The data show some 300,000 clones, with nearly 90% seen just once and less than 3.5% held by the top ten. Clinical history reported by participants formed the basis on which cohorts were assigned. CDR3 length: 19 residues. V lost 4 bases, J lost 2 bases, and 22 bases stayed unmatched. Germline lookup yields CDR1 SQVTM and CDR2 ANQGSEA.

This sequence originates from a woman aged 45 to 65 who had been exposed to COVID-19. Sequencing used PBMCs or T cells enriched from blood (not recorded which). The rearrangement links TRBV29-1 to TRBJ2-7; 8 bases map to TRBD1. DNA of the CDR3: TGCAGCGTTGTATTCATTTTCCGGAAAGGGACAGGCGATCCCTACGAGCAGTACTTC. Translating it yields CSVVFIFRKGTGDPYEQYF.